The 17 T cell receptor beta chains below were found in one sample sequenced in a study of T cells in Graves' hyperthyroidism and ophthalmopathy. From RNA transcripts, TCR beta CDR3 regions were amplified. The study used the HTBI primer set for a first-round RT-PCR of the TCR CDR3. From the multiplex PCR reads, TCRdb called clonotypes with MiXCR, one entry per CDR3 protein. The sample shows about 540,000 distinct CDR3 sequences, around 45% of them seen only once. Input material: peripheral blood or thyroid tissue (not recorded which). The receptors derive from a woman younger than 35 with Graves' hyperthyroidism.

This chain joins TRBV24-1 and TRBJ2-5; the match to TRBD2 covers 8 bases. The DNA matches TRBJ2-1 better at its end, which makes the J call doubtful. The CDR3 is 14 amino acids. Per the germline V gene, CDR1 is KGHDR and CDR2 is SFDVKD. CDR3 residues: CATSSGRGNNEQFF. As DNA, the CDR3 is TGTGCCACCAGTAGCGGGAGAGGTAATAATGAGCAGTTCTTC.

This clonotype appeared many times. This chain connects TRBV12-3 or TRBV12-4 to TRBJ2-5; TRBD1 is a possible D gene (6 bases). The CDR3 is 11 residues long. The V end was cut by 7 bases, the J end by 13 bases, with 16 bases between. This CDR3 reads CASTLGGIWYF. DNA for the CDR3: TGTGCCAGCACCTTAGGGGGAATATGGTACTTC.

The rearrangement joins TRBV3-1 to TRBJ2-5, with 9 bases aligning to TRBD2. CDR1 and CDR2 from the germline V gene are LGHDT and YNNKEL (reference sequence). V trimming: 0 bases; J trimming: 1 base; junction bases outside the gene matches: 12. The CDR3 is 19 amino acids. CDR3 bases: TGTGCCAGCAGCCAAGAATCGTCCTGGAGCGGGAGGACCCAAGAGACCCAGTACTTC. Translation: CASSQESSWSGRTQETQYF.

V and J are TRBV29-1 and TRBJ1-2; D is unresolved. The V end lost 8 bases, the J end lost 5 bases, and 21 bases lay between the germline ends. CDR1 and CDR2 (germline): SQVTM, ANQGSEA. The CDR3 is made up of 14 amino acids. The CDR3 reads CSHGVFQDRYGYTF. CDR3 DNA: TGCAGCCACGGGGTATTTCAGGATCGGTATGGCTACACCTTC. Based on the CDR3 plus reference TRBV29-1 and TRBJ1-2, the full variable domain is SAVISQKPSRDICQRGTSLTIQCQVDSQVTMMFWYRQQPGQSLTLIATANQGSEATYESGFVIDKFPISRPNLTFSTLTVSNMSPEDSSIYLCSHGVFQDRYGYTFGSGTRLTVV.

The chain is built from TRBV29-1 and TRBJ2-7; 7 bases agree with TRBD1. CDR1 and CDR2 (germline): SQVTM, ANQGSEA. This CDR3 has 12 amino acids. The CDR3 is CSSWDSGYEQYF. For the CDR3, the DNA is TGCAGTTCGTGGGACAGTGGCTACGAGCAGTACTTC.

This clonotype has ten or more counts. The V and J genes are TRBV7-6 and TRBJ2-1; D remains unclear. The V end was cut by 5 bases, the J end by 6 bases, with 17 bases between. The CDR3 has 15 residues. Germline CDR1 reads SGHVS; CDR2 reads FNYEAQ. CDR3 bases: TGTGCCAGCAGCAGACCCTTTGTGGGTGCCAATGAGCAGTTCTTC. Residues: CASSRPFVGANEQFF.

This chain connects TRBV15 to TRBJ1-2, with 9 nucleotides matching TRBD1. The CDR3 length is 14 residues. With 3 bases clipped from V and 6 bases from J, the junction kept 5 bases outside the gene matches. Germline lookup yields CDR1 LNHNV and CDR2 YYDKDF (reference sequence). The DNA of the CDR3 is TGTGCCACCAGCAGCGGGACAGGGCTACATGGCTACACCTTC. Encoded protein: CATSSGTGLHGYTF. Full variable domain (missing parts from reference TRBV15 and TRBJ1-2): DAMVIQNPRYQVTQFGKPVTLSCSQTLNHNVMYWYQQKSSQAPKLLFHYYDKDFNNEADTPDNFQSRRPNTSFCFLDIRSPGLGDTAMYLCATSSGTGLHGYTFGSGTRLTVV.

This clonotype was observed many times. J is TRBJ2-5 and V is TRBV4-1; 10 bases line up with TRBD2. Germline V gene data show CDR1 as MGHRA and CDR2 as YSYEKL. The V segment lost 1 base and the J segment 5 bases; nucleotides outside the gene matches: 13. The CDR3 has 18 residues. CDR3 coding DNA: TGCGCCAGCAGCCAAGGGATCCCCCTACAGCGGGAGGGGGAGACCCAGTACTTC. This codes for CASSQGIPLQREGETQYF.

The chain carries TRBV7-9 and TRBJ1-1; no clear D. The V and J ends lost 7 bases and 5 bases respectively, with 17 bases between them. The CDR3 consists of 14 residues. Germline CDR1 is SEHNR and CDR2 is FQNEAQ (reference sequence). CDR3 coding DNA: TGTGCCAGCAATCGGGCAGGAGTGCAGACTGAAGCTTTCTTT. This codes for CASNRAGVQTEAFF.

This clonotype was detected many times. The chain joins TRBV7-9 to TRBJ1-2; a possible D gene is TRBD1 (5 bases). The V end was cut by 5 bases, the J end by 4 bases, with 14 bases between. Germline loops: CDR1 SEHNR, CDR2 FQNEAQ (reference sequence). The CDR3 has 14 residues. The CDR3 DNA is TGTGCCAGCAGCATGGGGACGGACATCTATGGCTACACCTTC. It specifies CASSMGTDIYGYTF. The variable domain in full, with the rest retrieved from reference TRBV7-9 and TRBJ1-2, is DTGVSQNPRHKITKRGQNVTFRCDPISEHNRLYWYRQTLGQGPEFLTYFQNEAQLEKSRLLSDRFSAERPKGSFSTLEIQRTEQGDSAMYLCASSMGTDIYGYTFGSGTRLTVV.

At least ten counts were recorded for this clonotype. CDR3 in DNA: TGTGCCATCAGGGGAGGAAACACCGGGGAGCTGTTTTTT. This encodes CAIRGGNTGELFF. The chain employs TRBV11-3 and TRBJ2-2; D possibly matches TRBD1 or TRBD2 (6 bases each). Trimming pared 10 bases from V and 2 bases from J, leaving 11 bases between. Germline lookup yields CDR1 SGHNT and CDR2 YENEEA. This CDR3 region has 13 residues.

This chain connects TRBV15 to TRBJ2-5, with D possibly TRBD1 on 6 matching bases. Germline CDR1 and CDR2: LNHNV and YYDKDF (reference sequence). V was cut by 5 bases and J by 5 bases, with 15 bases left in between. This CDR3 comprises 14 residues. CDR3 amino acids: CATSVIQGAETQYF. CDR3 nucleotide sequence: TGTGCCACCAGCGTGATACAGGGCGCGGAGACCCAGTACTTC. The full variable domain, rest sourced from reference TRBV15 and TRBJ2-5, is DAMVIQNPRYQVTQFGKPVTLSCSQTLNHNVMYWYQQKSSQAPKLLFHYYDKDFNNEADTPDNFQSRRPNTSFCFLDIRSPGLGDTAMYLCATSVIQGAETQYFGPGTRLLVL.

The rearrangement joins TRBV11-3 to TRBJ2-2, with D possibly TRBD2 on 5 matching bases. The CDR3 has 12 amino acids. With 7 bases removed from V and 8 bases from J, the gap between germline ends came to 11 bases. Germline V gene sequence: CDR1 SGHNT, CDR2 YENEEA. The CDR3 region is CASNYGEGELFF. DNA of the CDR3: TGTGCCAGCAATTACGGGGAAGGGGAGCTGTTTTTT.

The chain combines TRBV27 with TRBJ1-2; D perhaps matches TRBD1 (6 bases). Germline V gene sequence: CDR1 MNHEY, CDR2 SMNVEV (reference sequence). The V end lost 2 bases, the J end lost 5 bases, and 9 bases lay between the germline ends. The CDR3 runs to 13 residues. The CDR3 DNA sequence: TGTGCCAGCAGTTTAGGGGACACATATGGCTACACCTTC. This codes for CASSLGDTYGYTF.

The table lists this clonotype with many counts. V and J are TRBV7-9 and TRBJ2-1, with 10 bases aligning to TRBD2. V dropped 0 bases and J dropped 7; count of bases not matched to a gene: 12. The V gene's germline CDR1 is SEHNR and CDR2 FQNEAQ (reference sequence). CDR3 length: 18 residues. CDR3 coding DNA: TGTGCCAGCAGCTTAGCGGGGGCTAGCGGGAGAGCGGGGAATGAGCAGTTCTTC. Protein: CASSLAGASGRAGNEQFF.

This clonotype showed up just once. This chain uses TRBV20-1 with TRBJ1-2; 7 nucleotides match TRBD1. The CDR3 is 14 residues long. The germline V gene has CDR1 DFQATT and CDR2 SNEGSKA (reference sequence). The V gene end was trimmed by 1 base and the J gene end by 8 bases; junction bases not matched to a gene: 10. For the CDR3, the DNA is TGCAGTGCTAGAGGTCACAAGGGGGCGCGGGGCTACACCTTC. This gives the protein CSARGHKGARGYTF.

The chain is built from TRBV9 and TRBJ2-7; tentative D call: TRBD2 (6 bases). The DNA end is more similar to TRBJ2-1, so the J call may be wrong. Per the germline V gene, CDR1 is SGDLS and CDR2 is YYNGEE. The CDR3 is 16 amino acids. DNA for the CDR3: TGTGCCAGCAGCGTAGGGTCCGGGAGTATCTACAATGAGCAGTTCTTC. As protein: CASSVGSGSIYNEQFF.